Listed here are 26 T cell receptor beta chains from one sample, sequenced in a study of neurological immune-mediated disorders. TCRdb processed the 5' RACE reads anew with MiXCR; each CDR3 protein has one entry. The sample includes about 40,000 distinct CDR3 sequences, roughly 14% seen only once; the top ten take approximately 3.6%. The material sequenced was CD4+ T cells from blood. Source of these receptors: an older woman with HTLV-1-associated myelopathy (HAM/TSP).

This clonotype showed up many times. This sequence joins TRBV3-1 and TRBJ2-2; the D gene is possibly TRBD1 (6 bases). Germline-derived CDR1 and CDR2 are LGHDT and YNNKEL (reference sequence). The CDR3 contains 14 residues. The V and J ends lost 6 bases and 0 bases respectively, with 8 bases between them. The CDR3 sequence is CASRQGPNTGELFF. CDR3 bases: TGTGCCAGCAGACAGGGCCCGAACACCGGGGAGCTGTTTTTT.

This clonotype was detected ten times or more. The chain carries TRBV6-5 and TRBJ2-5; 9 bases map to TRBD1. Germline CDR1 MNHEY, CDR2 SVGAGI. V gave up 6 bases and J gave up 5 bases; unmatched junction bases: 13. CDR3 length equals 16 residues. The CDR3 DNA sequence: TGTGCCAGCAGCAGACCGGGACAGGGAGGGGGGGAGACCCAGTACTTC. It translates to CASSRPGQGGGETQYF.

Ten or more counts support this clonotype. The V call is TRBV5-6, the J call TRBJ1-4, with TRBD1 as a possible D gene (5 bases). Per the germline V gene, CDR1 is SGHDT and CDR2 is YYEEEE. Trimming took off 4 bases at V and 2 bases at J, with 15 bases between the two ends. The CDR3 loop spans 16 amino acids. The CDR3 sequence is CASSAGGGLTNEKLFF. The CDR3 DNA reads TGTGCCAGCAGCGCTGGGGGGGGACTGACTAATGAAAAACTGTTTTTT.

This clonotype was recorded at least ten times. This rearrangement joins TRBV5-1 to TRBJ2-1; D ambiguous. The CDR3 extends over 14 amino acids. The germline CDR1 and CDR2 sequences are SGHRS and YFSETQ. Trimming removed 0 bases from V and 8 bases from J, with 12 bases in between. Here the CDR3 reads CASSLVPGRDEQFF. The CDR3 nucleotides read TGCGCCAGCAGCTTGGTTCCAGGCCGGGATGAGCAGTTCTTC.

This clonotype has ten or more counts. The rearrangement uses TRBV5-1 and TRBJ1-3; possible D gene TRBD1, 6 bases. This CDR3 has 16 residues. V shed 0 bases and J shed 3 bases, with 13 bases lying between them. The germline CDR1 and CDR2 sequences are SGHRS and YFSETQ. This chain's CDR3 is CASSLVPGAFGNTIYF. CDR3 nucleotides: TGCGCCAGCAGCTTGGTCCCAGGGGCGTTTGGAAACACCATATATTTT.

Many counts were recorded for this clonotype. The CDR3 region is CASSQGQNNEQFF. As DNA, the CDR3 is TGTGCCAGCAGCCAGGGACAGAACAATGAGCAGTTCTTC. This rearrangement joins TRBV11-1 to TRBJ2-1; TRBD1 matches 7 bases. The V segment lost 5 bases and the J segment 5 bases; nucleotides outside the gene matches: 3. The CDR3 contains 13 residues. Germline V lookup: CDR1 SGHAT, CDR2 FQDESV (reference sequence).

The sample holds many counts of this clonotype. The V gene is TRBV2, the J gene TRBJ1-1, with 10 positions matching TRBD1. The CDR3 extends over 15 amino acids. The trim removed 6 bases at V and 2 bases at J, leaving 6 bases unmatched. The germline V gene has CDR1 SNHLY and CDR2 FYNNEI. Here the CDR3 DNA reads TGTGCCAGCAGCCCCCTGACAGGGGGCAACACTGAAGCTTTCTTT. Its protein is CASSPLTGGNTEAFF.

For this clonotype: A read error may explain this, as a much larger clone is one base away. The chain recombines TRBV18 with TRBJ2-3; 8 bases line up with TRBD2. CDR3 size: 14 residues. Germline assignment: CDR1 KGHSH and CDR2 LQKENI. Trimming cost V 6 bases and J 4 bases; bases outside gene matches: 6. CDR3 sequence (DNA): TGTGCCAGCTCGCCGACTAGCGTCTCAGATACGCAGTATTTT. Protein sequence: CASSPTSVSDTQYF.

This clonotype was seen ten or more times. Being one base from a much bigger clone, this may be a read error. Since the CDR3 does not end with the conserved phenylalanine or tryptophan, this likely comes from a read error. Because the CDR3's place on the DNA is in doubt, the DNA is left out and the CDR3 is given as listed by TCRdb. The chain recombines TRBV21-1 with TRBJ1-2; TRBD1, the table's D call, lacks a check against the DNA. TRBV21-1 is termed a pseudogene. The CDR3 is 15 residues long, ends included. This CDR3 is CAPQSGQGVLGGYTS.

This clonotype has at least ten counts. The chain uses TRBV20-1 and TRBJ2-3, with D possibly being TRBD2 (8 bases). The CDR3 spans 17 residues. The germline CDR1 and CDR2 sequences are DFQATT and SNEGSKA (reference sequence). V lost 6 bases to trimming and J lost 1 base, with 23 bases between them. CDR3 protein: CSARTDSGGGGTDTQYF. The CDR3 bases are TGCAGTGCCCGAACCGACTCGGGAGGGGGCGGCACAGATACGCAGTATTTT.

Comments on this clonotype: The CDR3 carries no conserved terminal phenylalanine or tryptophan, so it likely arises from a read error. This chain links TRBV2 with TRBJ2-7, with 9 nucleotides matching TRBD2. Germline CDR1 and CDR2: SNHLY and FYNNEI. The ends lost 5 bases at V and 0 bases at J; junction bases unmatched: 2. This CDR3 has 14 residues. As DNA, the CDR3 is TGTGCCAGCAGTAGACTAGCGGTCTCCTACGAGCAGTACTCC. This encodes CASSRLAVSYEQYS.

This clonotype showed up many times. The chain combines TRBV7-2 with TRBJ1-6; D may be TRBD1 (5 bases). Per germline, CDR1 SGHTA and CDR2 FQGNSA. The CDR3 totals 16 residues. With 5 bases removed from V and 9 bases from J, the gap between germline ends came to 20 bases. The CDR3 region has the DNA TGTGCCAGCAGCCCCCGGGGCGGCGGATCGAGTTCACCCCTCCACTTT. Its translation is CASSPRGGGSSSPLHF.

This clonotype has at least ten counts. V and J are TRBV12-3 or TRBV12-4 and TRBJ1-2, with D hard to call. The CDR3 loop spans 13 amino acids. Between the trimmed V and J ends, which lost 3 bases and 4 bases, there was a span of 9 bases. Here the CDR3 DNA reads TGTGCCAGCAGTTTCGCCGAAGGCTATGGCTACACCTTC. Its protein product is CASSFAEGYGYTF.

This sequence joins TRBV6-1 and TRBJ2-5, with a possible D match to TRBD2 (6 bases). The CDR3 extends over 18 amino acids. Germline V gene data show CDR1 as MNHNS and CDR2 as SASEGT. V lost 3 bases and J 5 bases, leaving 25 bases between the germline ends. The CDR3 loop is CASSEGGSGHRRSETQYF. The CDR3 coding sequence is TGTGCCAGCAGTGAGGGGGGAAGCGGCCATCGGAGATCGGAGACCCAGTACTTC.

This clonotype is categorized as medium-sized. The chain has TRBV4-1 and TRBJ2-2, with TRBD1 as a possible D gene (6 bases). This CDR3 has 16 amino acids. The V end lost 0 bases, the J end lost 4 bases, and 12 bases lay between the germline ends. Looked up from germline, CDR1 is MGHRA and CDR2 is YSYEKL. DNA for the CDR3: TGCGCCAGCAGCCAAGATAGGACAGACATCACCGGGGAGCTGTTTTTT. Its protein product is CASSQDRTDITGELFF.

This clonotype appeared many times. The chain combines TRBV2 with TRBJ1-3; the D is unclear. CDR3 length equals 12 residues. Germline V gene data show CDR1 as SNHLY and CDR2 as FYNNEI. Trimming shortened V by 4 bases and J by 5 bases, and 6 bases separated the two germline ends. CDR3 loop: CASSVERNTIYF. In nucleotides, the CDR3 is TGTGCCAGCAGTGTTGAACGAAACACCATATATTTT.

This clonotype was recorded many times. The genes are TRBV3-1 and TRBJ2-5; D is uncertain. The CDR3 totals 13 residues. V lost 4 bases to trimming and J lost 1 base, with 7 bases between them. CDR1 LGHDT and CDR2 YNNKEL come from the germline V gene (reference sequence). The CDR3 DNA follows: TGTGCCAGCAGCCCATTCATCCAAGAGACCCAGTACTTC. This codes for CASSPFIQETQYF.

As DNA, the CDR3 is TGTGCCAGCAGTTACCATGGGACTAGCTCAGAGACCCAGTACTTC. Its protein is CASSYHGTSSETQYF. The chain joins TRBV6-5 to TRBJ2-5; 9 bases map to TRBD2. CDR3 length: 15 residues. The ends lost 2 bases at V and 4 bases at J; junction bases unmatched: 5. Germline V gene lookup returns CDR1 MNHEY and CDR2 SVGAGI.

The CDR3 nucleotides read TGTGCCACCAGTGATTCCAGCGGGGAGCTGTTTTTT. Protein sequence: CATSDSSGELFF. This sequence joins TRBV24-1 and TRBJ2-2; D is uncertain. V lost 2 bases, J lost 7 bases, and 4 bases lay in between. CDR1 is KGHDR, CDR2 SFDVKD, per germline. The CDR3 consists of 12 residues.

This clonotype was detected ten times or more. The CDR3 here is CASSPHAAGWNTEAFF. The DNA for the CDR3 is TGTGCCAGCAGCCCCCATGCCGCCGGTTGGAACACTGAAGCTTTCTTT. V and J are TRBV4-2 and TRBJ1-1; D is unclear. V was pared by 4 bases and J by 1 base, with 16 bases between. Germline V gene data show CDR1 as LGHNA and CDR2 as YNFKEQ. CDR3 length: 16 amino acids.

The chain employs TRBV20-1 and TRBJ2-7, with 7 positions matching TRBD1. The CDR3 runs to 14 residues. Germline V gene data show CDR1 as DFQATT and CDR2 as SNEGSKA (reference sequence). V was clipped by 6 bases and J by 5 bases; unmatched bases: 13. The CDR3 loop is CSAPLPGTADEQYF. The CDR3 nucleotides read TGCAGTGCCCCCCTTCCCGGGACAGCGGACGAGCAGTACTTC.

This clonotype was seen many times. The gene calls are TRBV20-1 and TRBJ2-7, with 7 positions matching TRBD2. Per the germline V gene, CDR1 is DFQATT and CDR2 is SNEGSKA (reference sequence). V dropped 6 bases and J dropped 2; count of bases not matched to a gene: 7. This CDR3 region has 13 residues. The CDR3 sequence: CSANLAEPYEQYF. Written as DNA, the CDR3 is TGCAGTGCGAATCTAGCGGAACCCTACGAGCAGTACTTC.

This clonotype was seen many times. V gene TRBV5-6 combines with J gene TRBJ2-5; 8 positions agree with TRBD2. The V gene end was trimmed by 4 bases and the J gene end by 0 bases; junction bases not matched to a gene: 11. The germline V gene encodes CDR1 SGHDT and CDR2 YYEEEE. The CDR3 has 17 amino acids. CDR3 coding DNA: TGTGCCAGCAGCCCTCTCGGGGGGGAAATGTACCAAGAGACCCAGTACTTC. This sequence encodes CASSPLGGEMYQETQYF.

This clonotype qualifies as large (0.1 to 1%). The chain links TRBV24-1 to TRBJ2-2; 10 nucleotides agree with TRBD1. CDR3 length: 14 amino acids. Trimming cost V 8 bases and J 3 bases; bases outside gene matches: 2. Per the germline V gene, CDR1 is KGHDR and CDR2 is SFDVKD. Here the CDR3 reads CATNGQGDTGELFF. In nucleotides, the CDR3 is TGTGCCACCAACGGACAGGGGGACACCGGGGAGCTGTTTTTT.

This clonotype was counted ten times or more. V and J are TRBV12-3 or TRBV12-4 and TRBJ1-6; D unclear. V gave up 5 bases and J gave up 4 bases, with 3 bases separating them. The CDR3 extends over 12 amino acids. The CDR3 sequence: CASSGYNSPLHF. The CDR3 DNA follows: TGTGCCAGCAGTGGGTATAATTCACCCCTCCACTTT.

The sample holds many counts of this clonotype. The chain joins TRBV20-1 to TRBJ1-1; D remains ambiguous. V was cut by 3 bases and J by 6 bases, with 17 bases left in between. The germline CDR1 and CDR2 sequences are DFQATT and SNEGSKA (reference sequence). CDR3 length: 14 residues. In DNA, the CDR3 is TGCAGTGCTAGGTCGGCGTGGGCAGGCCCTGAAGCTTTCTTT. This translates into CSARSAWAGPEAFF.